A single sample is the source of the 24 T cell receptor beta chains below, sequenced in a study of PD-L1 blockade in urothelial cancer. Clones were read by immunoSEQ multiplex PCR, and TCRdb kept only the in-frame ones, dropping some. The data show tens of thousands of clones, around nine tenths seen once. The sample was PBMCs, taken around atezolizumab (anti-PD-L1) treatment. These receptors were collected from a man in his sixties with urothelial cancer.

DNA for the CDR3: TGCGCCAGCAGCATACAGGGGATGGCTTCACCCCTCCACTTT. Protein product: CASSIQGMASPLHF. J is TRBJ1-6 and V is TRBV5-1, with 7 bases that match TRBD1. J gave up 9 bases and V 4 bases, and 7 bases lay outside the gene matches. This CDR3 comprises 14 residues. The germline V gene encodes CDR1 SGHRS and CDR2 YFSETQ.

This chain connects TRBV29-1 to TRBJ1-2; possibly TRBD1 for D (6 bases). V was pared by 6 bases and J by 1 base, with 9 bases between. This CDR3 spans 12 amino acids. Germline CDR1 reads SQVTM; CDR2 reads ANQGSEA. The CDR3 here is CSVEQGNYGYTF. The CDR3 DNA reads as TGCAGCGTGGAACAGGGTAACTATGGCTACACCTTC.

As concerns this clone: The identical CDR3 is also encoded by other nucleotide sequences in the sample. The chain employs TRBV30 and TRBJ1-2; 8 bases line up with TRBD1. V trimming: 2 bases; J trimming: 4 bases; junction bases outside the gene matches: 3. Germline V gene sequence: CDR1 GTSNPN, CDR2 SVGIG (reference sequence). The CDR3 is 13 amino acids. CDR3 sequence (DNA): TGTGCCTGGAGTCGGGACAGGCCCTATGGCTACACCTTC. It codes for CAWSRDRPYGYTF.

This chain links TRBV7-2 with TRBJ1-4, with 7 bases that match TRBD1. Germline CDR1 SGHTA, CDR2 FQGNSA. CDR3 length: 15 amino acids. V lost 1 base and J lost 8; bases outside the gene matches: 7. The CDR3 region is CASSLVVGGREKLFF. CDR3 in DNA: TGTGCCAGCAGCTTAGTTGTAGGGGGCCGGGAAAAACTGTTTTTT.

V usage is TRBV11-1 and J usage is TRBJ2-3; 7 bases map to TRBD2. This CDR3 is 11 amino acids long. The germline V gene encodes CDR1 SGHAT and CDR2 FQDESV (reference sequence). V lost 7 bases to trimming and J lost 6 bases; unmatched junction nucleotides: 1. The CDR3 region is CASMGGDTQYF. The CDR3 nucleotides are TGTGCCAGCATGGGGGGGGATACGCAGTATTTT.

V is TRBV19 and J is TRBJ2-1; TRBD2 agrees at 11 bases. Germline-derived CDR1 and CDR2 are LNHDA and SQIVND (reference sequence). The CDR3 length is 17 residues. The junction had 10 bases not matched to a gene; V was cut back by 3 bases and J by 6 bases. The CDR3 protein is CASSIWASGGSFNEQFF. The CDR3 DNA sequence: TGTGCCAGTAGTATTTGGGCTAGCGGGGGGTCATTCAATGAGCAGTTCTTC.

The rearrangement links TRBV29-1 to TRBJ2-2, with a tentative D call TRBD1 (5 bases). The V gene's germline CDR1 is SQVTM and CDR2 ANQGSEA. V was trimmed by 4 bases and J by 2 bases, leaving 11 bases between them. The CDR3 consists of 14 residues. The CDR3 loop is CSVAGRTNTGELFF. In DNA form, the CDR3 reads TGCAGCGTTGCAGGGCGAACTAACACCGGGGAGCTGTTTTTT.

The V and J genes are TRBV7-2 and TRBJ2-6, with D hard to call. The V gene's germline CDR1 is SGHTA and CDR2 FQGNSA. The CDR3 runs to 15 residues. Trimming took off 7 bases at V and 0 bases at J, with 10 bases between the two ends. Here the CDR3 reads CASTVILSGANVLTF. CDR3 bases: TGTGCCAGCACCGTTATACTCTCTGGGGCCAACGTCCTGACTTTC.

The J gene is TRBJ2-3, the V gene TRBV5-1; 16 bases align to TRBD2. Germline trimming cut 4 bases from V and 4 bases from J; bases unmatched to any gene: 6. CDR1 and CDR2 from the germline V gene are SGHRS and YFSETQ. The CDR3 runs to 17 residues. Here the CDR3 DNA reads TGCGCCAGCAGCCCTCCGGGACTAGCGGGGGGGTCAGATACGCAGTATTTT. It codes for CASSPPGLAGGSDTQYF.

This clone appeared a few times. The CDR3 coding sequence is TGTGCCAGCGCCCAGACAGTGGATGGCTACACCTTC. It translates to CASAQTVDGYTF. The chain recombines TRBV6-6 with TRBJ1-2; perhaps TRBD1 as D (5 bases). CDR3 size: 12 residues. With 8 bases removed from V and 6 bases from J, the gap between germline ends came to 13 bases. Germline assignment: CDR1 MNHNY and CDR2 SVGAGI (reference sequence).

The gene calls are TRBV19 and TRBJ1-3, with 9 nucleotides matching TRBD1. The V segment lost 4 bases and the J segment 2 bases; nucleotides outside the gene matches: 3. This CDR3 spans 15 amino acids. The germline V gene has CDR1 LNHDA and CDR2 SQIVND (reference sequence). The CDR3 region is CASSTGQGTGNTIYF. CDR3 nucleotide sequence: TGTGCCAGTAGTACGGGACAGGGAACTGGAAACACCATATATTTT.

The genes are TRBV5-1 and TRBJ2-5, with D unclear. CDR1 is SGHRS and CDR2 is YFSETQ in the germline V gene. Trimming removed 0 bases from V and 0 bases from J, with 9 bases in between. The CDR3 runs 15 residues. The chain's CDR3 is CASSLAFTDQETQYF. CDR3 DNA: TGCGCCAGCAGCTTGGCATTCACAGACCAAGAGACCCAGTACTTC.

The chain is built from TRBV5-1 and TRBJ2-7; 7 bases match TRBD1. The V gene's germline CDR1 is SGHRS and CDR2 YFSETQ. V shed 2 bases and J 0 bases; nucleotides not matched to a gene: 14. The CDR3 runs to 18 residues. CDR3 sequence: CASSFIISDRAYSYEQYF. CDR3 nucleotide sequence: TGCGCCAGCAGCTTCATTATCAGCGACAGGGCGTACTCCTACGAGCAGTACTTC.

This chain links TRBV28 with TRBJ1-5; TRBD1 agrees at 8 bases. V lost 8 bases and J lost 11; bases outside the gene matches: 14. The CDR3 spans 14 residues. Germline lookup yields CDR1 MDHEN and CDR2 SYDVKM. CDR3 loop: CASGRTGYPQSQHF. In DNA, the CDR3 is TGTGCCAGCGGTCGGACAGGGTACCCCCAATCCCAGCATTTT. The complete variable domain, with remaining parts taken from reference TRBV28 and TRBJ1-5, reads DVKVTQSSRYLVKRTGEKVFLECVQDMDHENMFWYRQDPGLGLRLIYFSYDVKMKEKGDIPEGYSVSREKKERFSLILESASTNQTSMYLCASGRTGYPQSQHFGDGTRLSIL.

V usage is TRBV5-1 and J usage is TRBJ2-5; tentative D call: TRBD2 (5 bases). Germline CDR1 and CDR2: SGHRS and YFSETQ. V was cut by 0 bases and J by 14 bases, with 14 bases left in between. The CDR3 is 12 residues long. The CDR3 bases are TGCGCCAGCAGCTTGGCCGGGGAATACGAATACTTC. Translated, it gives CASSLAGEYEYF.

This chain uses TRBV7-2 with TRBJ2-7, with 10 bases aligning to TRBD1. Germline loops: CDR1 SGHTA, CDR2 FQGNSA. The V segment lost 7 bases and the J segment 3 bases; nucleotides outside the gene matches: 9. The CDR3 spans 15 residues. DNA of the CDR3: TGTGCCAGCACCAAAAAGGGACAGGGGTTCTACGAGCAGTACTTC. This translates into CASTKKGQGFYEQYF.

The chain carries TRBV7-3 and TRBJ1-2, with 10 bases identical to TRBD1. Unmatched junction bases numbered 4, after V lost 3 bases and J lost 6 bases. The CDR3 has 14 amino acids. CDR1 is SGHTA, CDR2 FQGTGA, per germline. The CDR3 nucleotides are TGTGCCAGCAGCTTGGGACAGGGGAAGGATGGCTACACCTTC. This sequence encodes CASSLGQGKDGYTF.

The rearrangement joins TRBV7-9 to TRBJ2-1; weak D call: TRBD1 (5 bases). The V gene lost 3 bases and the J gene lost 8 bases, with 17 bases spanning the gap. CDR1 SEHNR and CDR2 FQNEAQ come from the germline V gene (reference sequence). The CDR3 extends over 15 amino acids. The CDR3 loop is CASSFQGAGKDEQFF. The DNA of the CDR3 is TGTGCCAGCAGCTTTCAGGGCGCAGGGAAGGATGAGCAGTTCTTC.

J is TRBJ2-7 and V is TRBV5-1, with a tentative D call TRBD1 (6 bases). The CDR3 has 13 amino acids. Germline loops: CDR1 SGHRS, CDR2 YFSETQ. V was pared by 7 bases and J by 1 base, with 12 bases between. The CDR3 coding sequence is TGCGCCAGCTTTGACAGGACGTCCTACGAGCAGTACTTC. This sequence encodes CASFDRTSYEQYF.

The V and J genes are TRBV28 and TRBJ2-1, with TRBD2 as a possible D gene (6 bases). The CDR3 is 13 amino acids. Per germline, CDR1 MDHEN and CDR2 SYDVKM. V lost 6 bases, J lost 3 bases, and 9 bases lay in between. CDR3 DNA sequence: TGTGCCAGCAGGTCCGGGAGCTACAATGAGCAGTTCTTC. It translates to CASRSGSYNEQFF.

The CDR3, as DNA: TGTGCCAGCAGCTTGGAGGGACAGGGGGCGCACGGCTACACCTTC. Residues: CASSLEGQGAHGYTF. This chain connects TRBV5-4 to TRBJ1-2; 12 bases fit TRBD1. Germline V gene lookup returns CDR1 SGHNT and CDR2 YYREEE (reference sequence). The CDR3 runs to 15 residues. V trimming: 0 bases; J trimming: 8 bases; junction bases outside the gene matches: 5.

The chain joins TRBV7-9 to TRBJ2-5; 7 bases fit TRBD2. Germline V gives CDR1 SEHNR, CDR2 FQNEAQ (reference sequence). Unmatched junction bases numbered 16, after V lost 5 bases and J lost 7 bases. The CDR3 covers 16 residues. The CDR3, as DNA: TGTGCCAGCAGCGCCACAGCTGGGTCATGGGGGGGGACCCAGTACTTC. This translates into CASSATAGSWGGTQYF.

The chain uses TRBV7-8 and TRBJ2-2, with D possibly being TRBD2 (5 bases). The V end was cut by 5 bases, the J end by 3 bases, with 16 bases between. The CDR3 contains 16 residues. CDR1 and CDR2 (germline): SGHVS, FQNEAQ. The DNA of the CDR3 is TGTGCCAGCAGCCCCTACCTGAGGCGGGACACCGGGGAGCTGTTTTTT. Its protein product is CASSPYLRRDTGELFF.

This rearrangement joins TRBV2 to TRBJ1-2; D gene ambiguous. The CDR3 length is 15 residues. V shed 7 bases and J shed 0 bases, with 15 bases lying between them. Germline assignment: CDR1 SNHLY and CDR2 FYNNEI. The CDR3 DNA sequence: TGTGCCAGCACTAAGGACTCTCAAGCTAACTATGGCTACACCTTC. It codes for CASTKDSQANYGYTF.